Sequencing of this T cell receptor beta chain was carried out in a study of cytomegalovirus exposure and HLA in healthy donors. In the PCR, 60 Vbeta and 13 Jbeta primers were used. Assay used: immunoSEQ multiplex PCR; TCRdb lists only in-frame clones, some missing. The sample holds 100,000 to 150,000 clones, over 70% seen once. V was clipped by 1 base and J by 0 bases, with 7 bases between them. CDR3 size: 15 residues. Germline CDR1 SGHTA, CDR2 FQGNSA. The source is a man aged 18 to 29 in good health and CMV-seropositive. Sample: PBMCs. The genes are TRBV7-2 and TRBJ2-4, with D uncertain. The CDR3 DNA follows: TGTGCCAGCAGCTTAGTTGCACTAGCCAAAAACATTCAGTACTTC. The encoded protein is CASSLVALAKNIQYF. Using reference TRBV7-2 and TRBJ2-4 for the parts outside the CDR3, the full variable domain is GAGVSQSPSNKVTEKGKDVELRCDPISGHTALYWYRQSLGQGLEFLIYFQGNSAPDKSGLPSDRFSAERTGGSVSTLTIQRTQQEDSAVYLCASSLVALAKNIQYFGAGTRLSVL.